This T cell receptor beta chain was sequenced during a study of T cell responses to AZD1222 COVID-19 vaccine (dated by TCRdb to the early 2020s). With respect to the entire study: AZD1222 recipients whose second dose came at about 4 weeks and those whose second dose came at about 12 weeks were combined into one group, since spike-specific TCR depth and breadth did not differ between the two schedules. TCR sequencing covered some 240 trial participants: about 210 given two doses of AZD1222 and 26 given two doses of MenACWY control vaccine. Trial participants were enrolled into age subgroups of 18-55, 56-69 and 70-plus years, which contained about 150, 27 and 61 TCR-sequenced participants, respectively.

This specimen's time point label, interpreted: baseline before first vaccination. The vaccinee samples were drawn from two UK trials, COV001 and COV002, one of which was a single-blind randomized controlled phase 2/3 trial testing AZD1222 (ChAdOx1 nCoV-19) in healthy adults. For TCRbeta chain sequencing, PBMC samples from trial participants were taken at day 0 and at day 28 after the second dose. The CDR3 regions of human TCRbeta chains were analyzed by immunosequencing. Per the original workflow: TCRs in the repertoires were matched against a reference library of SARS-CoV-2-specific TCRs that had been generated with the MIRA antigen-specificity platform. Breadth was defined as the fraction of unique TCRs that were SARS-CoV-2-associated. Depth was defined as the fraction of total T cells that were SARS-CoV-2-associated. Each spike-specific TCR was assigned to its reactive spike region and to a CD4 or CD8 class using the MIRA data. Log10-transformed breadth and depth values were compared by one-way ANOVA with Sidak's multiple comparisons tests. The table was pulled from immuneACCESS by TCRdb, which kept in-frame rearrangements only. Such tables lose some clones; where checked, under half of the loss comes from unresolved V genes, and the rest has no known cause. D and trimming come from the DNA, and the V and J calls and clone size come from that table. The sample profile shows approximately 110,000 clones; 89% of them were found once. In total, the top ten clones hold 3.5% to 5% of the sample.

The research as a whole found: A significant rise in spike-specific TCR breadth and depth was observed after two AZD1222 doses relative to day 0 and relative to MenACWY recipients. Conclusions about previously exposed vaccinees were limited because only six AZD1222 recipients were SARS-CoV-2 seropositive at baseline. Because no samples from the day 14 peak response were available, repertoires could be characterized only after the peak T cell response. Epitopes outside the regions mutated in the B.1.351 and B.1.1.7 variants were reportedly recognized by nearly half of the unique spike-specific TCRs. The vaccine-associated CD4 TCRs covered the entire spike protein, and the dominant responses fell in regions 160-218 and 743-854. In the small 56-69-year group, the increase in depth fell short of significance, most likely because of low power. Participants were mostly white British, with more females than males. The authors suggested clonal diversity may have been underestimated.

V and J lose 1 base and 14 bases, and a span of 26 bases separates them. The germline V gene provides CDR1 MDHEN and CDR2 SYDVKM. The CDR3 runs 16 residues from the cysteine to the phenylalanine. Just the 48-base CDR3 DNA is kept, in frame starting at base 1. On this clone itself: Its antigen is not yet known. Nothing much larger sits one base from this clone, and base qualities are not available.

The chain is encoded by TRBV28 joined to TRBJ1-2, with no confident D gene call. This TCR derives from an adult in good health. Here the sequenced sample was peripheral blood, taken on day 0 of AZD1222 vaccination. The DNA sequence is as follows: TGTGCCAGCAGTTTATCGTTGAGTACATTTAGAGATCTAGGAACCTTC. Its amino acids are CASSLSLSTFRDLGTF.